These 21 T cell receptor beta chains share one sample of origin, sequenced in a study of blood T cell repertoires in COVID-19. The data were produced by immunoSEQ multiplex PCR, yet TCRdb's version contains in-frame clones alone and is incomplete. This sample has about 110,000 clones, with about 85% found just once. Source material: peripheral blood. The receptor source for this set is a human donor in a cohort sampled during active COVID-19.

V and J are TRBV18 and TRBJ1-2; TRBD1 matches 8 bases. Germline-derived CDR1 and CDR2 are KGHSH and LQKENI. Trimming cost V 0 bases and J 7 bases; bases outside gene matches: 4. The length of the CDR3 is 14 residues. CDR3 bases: TGTGCCAGCTCACCACCGGGGACAGGTAGTGGCTACACCTTC. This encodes CASSPPGTGSGYTF.

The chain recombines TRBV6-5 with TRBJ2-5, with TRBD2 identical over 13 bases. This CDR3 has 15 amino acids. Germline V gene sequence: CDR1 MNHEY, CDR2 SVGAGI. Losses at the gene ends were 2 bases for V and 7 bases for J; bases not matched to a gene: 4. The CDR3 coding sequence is TGTGCCAGCAGTTACGGGACTAGCGGGGAATGGACCCAGTACTTC. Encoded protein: CASSYGTSGEWTQYF.

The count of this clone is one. CDR3 nucleotide sequence: TGTGCCAGCAGCCCCTATAGCGGGTATTCCTACAATGAGCAGTTCTTC. Translated, it gives CASSPYSGYSYNEQFF. The chain uses TRBV9 and TRBJ2-1; 7 positions agree with TRBD2. V gave up 4 bases and J gave up 1 base; unmatched junction bases: 8. Per germline, CDR1 SGDLS and CDR2 YYNGEE. The CDR3 length is 16 residues.

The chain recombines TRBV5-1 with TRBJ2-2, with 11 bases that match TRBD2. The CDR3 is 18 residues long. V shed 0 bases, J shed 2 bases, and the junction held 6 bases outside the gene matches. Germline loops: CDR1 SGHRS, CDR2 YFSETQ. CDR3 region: CASSLEASGGTNTGELFF. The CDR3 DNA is TGCGCCAGCAGCTTGGAGGCTAGCGGGGGGACCAACACCGGGGAGCTGTTTTTT.

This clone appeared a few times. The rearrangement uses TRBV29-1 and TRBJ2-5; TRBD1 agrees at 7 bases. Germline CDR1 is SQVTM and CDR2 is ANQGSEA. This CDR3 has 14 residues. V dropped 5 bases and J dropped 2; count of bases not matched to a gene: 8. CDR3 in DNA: TGCAGCGTTCCAAGGGGGACAGATCAAGAGACCCAGTACTTC. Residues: CSVPRGTDQETQYF.

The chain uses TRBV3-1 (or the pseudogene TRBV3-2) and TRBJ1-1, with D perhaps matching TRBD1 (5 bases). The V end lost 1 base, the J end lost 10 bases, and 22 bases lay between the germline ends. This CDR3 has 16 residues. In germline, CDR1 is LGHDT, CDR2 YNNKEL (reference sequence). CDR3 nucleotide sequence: TGTGCCAGCAGCCAAGGGAACGGAGAAGGGTTCGGGGGAGCTTTCTTT. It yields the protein CASSQGNGEGFGGAFF.

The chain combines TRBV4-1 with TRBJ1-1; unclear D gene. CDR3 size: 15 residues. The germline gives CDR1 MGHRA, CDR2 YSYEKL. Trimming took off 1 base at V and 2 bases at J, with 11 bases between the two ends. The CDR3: CASSQGGGYNTEAFF. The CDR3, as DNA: TGCGCCAGCAGCCAAGGAGGCGGGTACAACACTGAAGCTTTCTTT.

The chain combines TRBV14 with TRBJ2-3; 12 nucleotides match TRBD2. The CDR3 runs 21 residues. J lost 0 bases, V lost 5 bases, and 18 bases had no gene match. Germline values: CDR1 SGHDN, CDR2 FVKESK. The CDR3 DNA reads TGTGCCAGCAGCGGACAGGCTATGGGACTAGCGGGTTCTACTAGCACAGATACGCAGTATTTT. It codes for CASSGQAMGLAGSTSTDTQYF.

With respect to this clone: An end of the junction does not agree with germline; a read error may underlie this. CDR3 region: CASSSPGRKDF. CDR3 DNA: TGTGCCAGCAGCTCACCGGGGAGAAAGGACTTC. V gene TRBV11-2 combines with J gene TRBJ2-7; TRBD2 might be the D (5 bases). The CDR3 is 11 amino acids. Germline V gene data show CDR1 as SGHAT and CDR2 as FQNNGV.

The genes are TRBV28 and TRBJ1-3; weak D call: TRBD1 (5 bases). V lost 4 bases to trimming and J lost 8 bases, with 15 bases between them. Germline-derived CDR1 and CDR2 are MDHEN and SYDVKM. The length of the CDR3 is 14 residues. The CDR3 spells CASSSPGLTDTIYF. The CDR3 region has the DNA TGTGCCAGCAGTTCCCCGGGACTAACGGACACCATATATTTT.

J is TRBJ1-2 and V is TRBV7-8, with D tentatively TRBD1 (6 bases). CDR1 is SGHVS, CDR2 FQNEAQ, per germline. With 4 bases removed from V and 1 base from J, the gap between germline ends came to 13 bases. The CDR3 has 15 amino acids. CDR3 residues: CASSSNREGNYGYTF. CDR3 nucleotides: TGTGCCAGCAGCTCGAACAGGGAGGGTAACTATGGCTACACCTTC.

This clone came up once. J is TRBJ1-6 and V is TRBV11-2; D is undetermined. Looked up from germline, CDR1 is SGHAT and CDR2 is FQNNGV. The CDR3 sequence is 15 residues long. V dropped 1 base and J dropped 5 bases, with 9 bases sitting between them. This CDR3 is CASSLGATDNSPLHF. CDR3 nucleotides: TGTGCCAGCAGCTTAGGGGCAACAGATAATTCACCCCTCCACTTT.

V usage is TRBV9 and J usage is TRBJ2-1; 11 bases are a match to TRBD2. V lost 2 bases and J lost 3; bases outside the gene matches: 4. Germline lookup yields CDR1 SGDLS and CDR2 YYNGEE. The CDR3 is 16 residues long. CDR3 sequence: CASSVLGTSGYNEQFF. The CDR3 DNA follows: TGTGCCAGCAGCGTCCTAGGGACTAGCGGCTACAATGAGCAGTTCTTC.

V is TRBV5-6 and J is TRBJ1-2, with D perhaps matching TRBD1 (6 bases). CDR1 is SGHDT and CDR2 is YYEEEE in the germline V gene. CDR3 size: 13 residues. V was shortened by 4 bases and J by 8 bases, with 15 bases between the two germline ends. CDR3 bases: TGTGCCAGCAGCCTCGGGACATCGGTGGGCTACACCTTC. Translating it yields CASSLGTSVGYTF.

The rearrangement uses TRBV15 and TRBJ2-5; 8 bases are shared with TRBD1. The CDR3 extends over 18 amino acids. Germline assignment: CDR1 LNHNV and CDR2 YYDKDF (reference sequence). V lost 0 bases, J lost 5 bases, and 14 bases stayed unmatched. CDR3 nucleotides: TGTGCCACCAGCAGAGACTTAAGTGGGACAGGAAGCAGGGAGACCCAGTACTTC. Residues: CATSRDLSGTGSRETQYF.

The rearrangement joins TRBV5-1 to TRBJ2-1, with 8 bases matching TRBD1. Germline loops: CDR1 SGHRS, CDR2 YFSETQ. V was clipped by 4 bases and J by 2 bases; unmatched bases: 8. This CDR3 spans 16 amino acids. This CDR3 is CASSISGGGTYNEQFF. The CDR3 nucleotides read TGCGCCAGCAGCATATCAGGGGGCGGGACCTACAATGAGCAGTTCTTC.

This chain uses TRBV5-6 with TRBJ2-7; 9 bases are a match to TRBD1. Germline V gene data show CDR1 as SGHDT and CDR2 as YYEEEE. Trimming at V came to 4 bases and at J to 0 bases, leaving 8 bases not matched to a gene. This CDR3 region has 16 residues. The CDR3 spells CASSRPRDRVSYEQYF. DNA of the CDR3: TGTGCCAGCAGCCGTCCCCGGGACAGGGTCTCCTACGAGCAGTACTTC. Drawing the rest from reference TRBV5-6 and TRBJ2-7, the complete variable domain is DAGVTQSPTHLIKTRGQQVTLRCSPKSGHDTVSWYQQALGQGPQFIFQYYEEEERQRGNFPDRFSGHQFPNYSSELNVNALLLGDSALYLCASSRPRDRVSYEQYFGPGTRLTVT.

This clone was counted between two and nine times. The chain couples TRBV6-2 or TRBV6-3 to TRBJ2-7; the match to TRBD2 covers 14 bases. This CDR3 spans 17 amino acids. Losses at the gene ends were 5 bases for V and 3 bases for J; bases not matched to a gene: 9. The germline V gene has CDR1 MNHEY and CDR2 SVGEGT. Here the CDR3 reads CASSQRTSGRSIYEQYF. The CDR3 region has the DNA TGTGCCAGCAGTCAAAGGACTAGCGGGAGGTCAATCTACGAGCAGTACTTC.

The CDR3 protein is CASSGPPVSHTEAFF. For the CDR3, the DNA is TGTGCCAGCAGCGGCCCCCCGGTGTCTCACACTGAAGCTTTCTTT. The rearrangement uses TRBV9 and TRBJ1-1; no clear D gene. Trimming removed 3 bases at V and 3 bases at J, with 15 bases between. The CDR3 has 15 amino acids. Germline V gives CDR1 SGDLS, CDR2 YYNGEE.

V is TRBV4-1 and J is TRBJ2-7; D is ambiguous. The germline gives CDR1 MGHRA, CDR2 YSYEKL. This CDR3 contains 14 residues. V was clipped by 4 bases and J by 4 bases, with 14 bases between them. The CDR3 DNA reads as TGCGCCAGCAGCCGCGATTTACTCCCTTACGAGCAGTACTTC. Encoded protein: CASSRDLLPYEQYF.

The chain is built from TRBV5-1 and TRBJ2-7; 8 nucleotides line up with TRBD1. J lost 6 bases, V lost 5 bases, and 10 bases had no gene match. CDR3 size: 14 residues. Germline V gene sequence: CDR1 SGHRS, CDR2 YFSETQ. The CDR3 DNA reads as TGCGCCAGCAGACCTACCGGGACAGGAGTCGAGCAGTACTTC. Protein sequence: CASRPTGTGVEQYF.